Sequencing of this TCR beta chain was carried out in a study of T cells in Graves' hyperthyroidism and ophthalmopathy. Study summary: Prior to any treatment, at the point of initial diagnosis, peripheral blood was collected.

Template material for amplifying TCR beta CDR3 regions consisted of RNA transcripts. The study used the HTBI primer set for a first-round RT-PCR of the TCR CDR3. MiXCR, applied by TCRdb to the multiplex PCR reads, yields one record per CDR3 protein. In the table there are about 420,000 distinct CDR3 sequences, more than 15% of which are singletons. This clonotype has ten or more counts. The study based diagnoses on clinical symptoms, serum thyroxine and TRAb, thyroid ultrasound and orbital computed tomography. V shed 0 bases, J shed 4 bases, and the junction held 4 bases outside the gene matches. There are 14 residues in the CDR3. Germline V gene data show CDR1 as DFQATT and CDR2 as SNEGSKA (reference sequence).

The sequencing input was blood. This clonotype was obtained from a woman under 30 with Graves' hyperthyroidism. The V gene is TRBV20-1, the J gene TRBJ1-2; 8 bases are shared with TRBD1. CDR3 coding DNA: TGCAGTGCTAGAGATCAGGGGGCTAGCTATGGCTACACCTTC. Translating it yields CSARDQGASYGYTF.